The following is a TCR beta chain sequence with its context. In this sample, this clonotype turned up a few times. It has no known antigen specificity. No base quality information exists; no much larger clone differs at one position. The library relied on 5' RACE. Sequenced using a NextSeq 500. In the TCR library protocol, unique molecular identifiers were attached to individual cDNA molecules to correct for PCR bias and sequencing error. Both TCR alpha and beta chains were sequenced, and tight co-correlation was observed between alpha and beta sequence abundances in each sample. In the original analysis: Decombinator V4 was used to annotate TCR sequences for V gene, J gene and CDR3. TCRs were defined as expanded if a significant change between any two time points was detected under a Poisson model with p below 0.0001. Abundances of TCRs were expressed as counts per million after normalisation to the total number of TCRs sequenced in each sample. VDJdb, accessed 1 November 2021, was searched for CMV, EBV and SARS-CoV-2 annotated TCRs, excluding TCRs annotated for multiple antigens. In TCRdb, the public reads were trimmed at Q25 with fastp and aligned with MiXCR, with productive beta chains retained. Each record represents a unique CDR3 protein, reported with the most common genes and DNA among its rows. TCRdb, not the authors, supplied the V and J calls. The sample includes tens of thousands of distinct CDR3 sequences, with around a tenth observed a single time. The ten largest clonotypes hold approximately 5.7% of the sample.

The data derive from a study of early T cells in non-severe SARS-CoV-2 infection (dated by TCRdb to the early 2020s). Looking at the study overall: TCR sequencing used bulk RNA from unsorted whole blood, so alpha and beta chains could not be paired. The study at large found these results: VDJdb matching was skewed toward anti-spike CD8 responses, so virus-specific expansions were likely underestimated and private and CD4 specificities were missed.

Set within a cohort of healthcare workers in London, UK, this nested case-control study involved weekly PCR testing of nasopharyngeal swabs along with blood sampling. Between 23 and 31 March 2020, the week of the UK lockdown, healthcare workers were enrolled and then followed up weekly for as long as 16 weeks. Sequences were derived from whole blood, sampled at baseline. The TCR comes from an adult who was a healthcare worker with PCR-confirmed SARS-CoV-2 infection or an uninfected control (not recorded which).

CDR3 loop: CSASNTDRNYEQYF. The DNA reads TGCAGTGCTAGTAACACCGACAGGAACTACGAGCAGTACTTC. This chain is built from TRBV20-1 and TRBJ2-7; the D gene is possibly TRBD1, with 6 bases matching. Counted from cysteine to phenylalanine, this CDR3 has 14 amino acids. The read is trimmed to its CDR3 DNA, 42 bases read in frame from base 1. The V end loses 3 bases and the J end loses 3 bases, and a stretch of 15 bases separates them. CDR1 and CDR2, looked up from the germline V gene (reference sequence), are DFQATT and SNEGSKA.